This T cell receptor (beta chain) is from a study of technical replicates of blood from a few donors. The germline V gene encodes CDR1 SGHRS and CDR2 YFSETQ. The CDR3 totals 14 residues. V dropped 1 base and J dropped 5; count of bases not matched to a gene: 5. The data were produced by immunoSEQ multiplex PCR, yet TCRdb's version contains in-frame clones alone and is incomplete. The sample lists under 110,000 clones; nearly 96% were seen once. The TCR sequence derives from a human donor in good health. The V call is TRBV5-1, the J call TRBJ1-2; 7 bases are a match to TRBD1. The sequenced material came from T cells isolated from PBMCs. The CDR3 spells CASSLSTGDYGYTF. The CDR3 nucleotides read TGCGCCAGCAGCTTGAGCACAGGGGATTATGGCTACACCTTC.